What follows is one T cell receptor beta chain and its context. Its antigen remains undetermined. These data belong to a study of cytomegalovirus exposure and HLA in healthy donors (dated by TCRdb to the late 2010s). Background for the entire study: In an earlier analysis of 550 to 750 of the donors, 276 Gb of sequence data and 117 million unique TCR beta sequences from about 190 million T cells were reported. A later analysis re-analyzed previously published TCR beta repertoires from several hundred donors and added high-resolution HLA genotyping to study TCR occurrence patterns. The study combined high-throughput TCR immunosequencing, statistical association of individual TCRs with disease status, and machine learning to predict cytomegalovirus infection status. Of the 350 to 450 genotyped donors, about 84% fell in the genetic ancestry cluster associated with self-reported Caucasian donors. Roughly 5 DR-DQ haplotypes were handled as single units for association and clustering, since linkage in the cohort was strong. Roughly 300 gigabases of sequencing data and approximately 93 million unique TCR sequences were included in an early release covering 550 to 800 HLA-typed donors. In addition to the first cohort of approximately 670 subjects, a separate validation cohort of approximately 130 different subjects was used. Alongside the repertoire data, information on donor age, sex, ethnicity and CMV serostatus was compiled. Rather than drawing on any new phenotypic data, the later analysis identified candidate immune exposures from TCR beta sequences and the way those sequences occurred across donors. All discovery cohort repertoires had been generated on a single sequencing platform. Among roughly 400 genotyped donors of the cohort, an average of about 240,000 unique TCR beta nucleotide sequences was sequenced per donor, of which approximately 19% were non-productive. The number of donors typed differed by locus, with about 629-630 for A, B, C, DRB1 and DQB1, around 560 for DQA1, about 610 for DPA1, and roughly 450 for DPB1. The study was designed to test whether signatures of past pathogen exposure could be identified by cataloging public T cell receptors. HLA typing covered class I and class II loci at four-digit resolution. An earlier analysis of 450 to 750 of the donors used high-throughput TCR beta sequencing to judge whether each TCR beta V gene segment behaved as functional or pseudogenic. A later genetic analysis took genome-wide SNP genotypes for about three fifths of the 666 donors and used that subset as a discovery cohort. Using immunosequencing, the study profiled T cell repertoires from around 680 subjects and related those repertoires to cytomegalovirus serostatus. Broader findings and caveats from the paper: Three of the identified cytomegalovirus-associated TCR beta chains were confirmed in vitro to be specific for cytomegalovirus antigens. According to a later analysis, parvovirus B19, influenza, CMV and Epstein-Barr virus appeared linked to several top co-occurrence clusters. A later genetic analysis associated a missense DCLRE1C variant with V-gene and J-gene trimming of TCR beta chains, and an independent cohort replicated the association. Most CMV-associated TCR beta chains appeared to be HLA-restricted in a later analysis, and the HLA associations seemed to be driven largely by CMV exposure. In a later analysis, TCR association rates were found to vary across HLA loci, with the most associated TCRs seen for DRB1 alleles and the fewest for HLA-C alleles. In a later analysis, HLA-associated TCR beta chains showed more clonal expansion and lower generation probabilities than non-associated chains that were equally common. In the study, 164 TCR beta chains were listed as associated with cytomegalovirus. It was suggested by the authors that the approach could potentially be generalized to other disease states and immunological phenotypes. Cytomegalovirus status was reported to be diagnosed by the classifier with high specificity and sensitivity in both the original and validation cohorts. In an earlier analysis of approximately 590 of the donors, most TCR beta V segments were observed in productive rearrangements about 90% or about 30% of the time, broadly matching IMGT annotations. Specific HLA alleles were associated with roughly 17,000 TCR beta sequences at a false discovery rate of 0.05 in a later analysis. Over 15 rarely observed V segments, including chromosome 9 orphons, were excluded from the earlier analysis of a few hundred of the donors because counts were too low. Correlated functional status among segregating V segments might be attributable to linkage disequilibrium, but an unknown experimental factor could not be ruled out. A further reported finding was that TCR beta sequences accurately predicted the HLA-A and HLA-B alleles for most subjects in the first cohort. Presence/absence analyses assumed roughly uniform sequencing depth across donors, an assumption that may not hold. For the cohort, immune exposure information was limited to CMV serostatus. A later genetic analysis reported fewer N-insertions in productive TCRs among donors in an Asian-associated ancestry cluster than the roughly 700-donor mean. HLA typing was unavailable for some donors at each locus, so association tests used only the typed subset. Some IMGT-functional V segments, including TRBV6-2 and TRBV6-3, could not be told apart with the 87-base-pair reads, so those segments were excluded. A cluster of highly shared sequence variants was judged likely to represent a technical artifact of the sequencing pipeline. Most TCR sequences were seen in very few donors, while some public TCRs were found in many individuals. When HLA alleles, especially DR and DQ, strongly co-occurred, TCR associations were difficult to assign to individual alleles. This cohort had only TCR beta chains sequenced, and the lack of alpha or paired-chain data limited which features could be detected.

In total, fewer than 750 healthy bone marrow donors made up the cohort. At the time of sampling, every cohort member was nominally healthy, though immune exposures that went unrecorded were likely present. The donor was CMV seronegative and belonged to the group of approximately 320 seronegative cohort members. Every donor gave a peripheral blood sample, and the peripheral blood mononuclear cells from that sample were used for TCR beta sequencing. The Qiagen DNeasy Blood Extraction Kit was used to extract genomic DNA from the blood cell samples. Library preparation used the immunoSEQ multiplex PCR assay. For the multiplex PCR, a mixture combining 60 forward primers for TCR Vbeta segments and 13 reverse primers for TCR Jbeta segments was used. The CDR3 region of rearranged TCR beta genes was amplified from genomic DNA by a multiplex PCR assay. Amplified TCR beta libraries were sequenced as 87-base-pair reads on the Illumina HiSeq System. Per the authors' processing: In a later analysis, tens of millions of unique TCR beta chains were counted across the roughly 610 repertoires, and roughly 11 million of these chains were shared by at least two donors. Raw reads were error-corrected and collapsed into unique sequences by a nearest-neighbor algorithm in which closely related sequences were merged to remove PCR and sequencing errors. Alignment of CDR3 sequences to IMGT reference sequences was used to assign V, D and J gene segments. Each retained sequence needed at least a six-nucleotide match to both a V gene segment and a J gene segment. Rearrangements were classified as productive when the CDR3 lacked stop codons and remained in frame with V and J, and all other rearrangements were classified as non-productive. CDR3 was defined according to IMGT convention as the region running from the second conserved V-encoded cysteine to the conserved J-encoded phenylalanine. In an earlier analysis of more than 550 of the donors, sequences lacking an unambiguous match to a single V gene segment were excluded. In an earlier analysis of around 590 of the donors, a V segment was called functional when productive rearrangements were above 56.7%, and segregating when the standard deviation between donors exceeded 5%. A statistical classification framework was developed to diagnose cytomegalovirus status using the catalog of TCR beta chain sequences. V and J gene assignment, in a later analysis, came from comparing TCR nucleotide sequences with IMGT/GENE-DB human TR gene sequences. A later analysis assigned CDR3 sequences and most-parsimonious VDJ recombination scenarios with the TCRdist pipeline. In a later analysis, every TCR beta chain was defined by the combination of its CDR3 amino acid sequence and its V-gene family, and reads without a unique V-gene family were dropped. As a way to deal with suspected cross-contamination and a sequencing artifact, a later analysis dropped 450 to 600 nucleotide sequences that were highly shared and had low generation probability. For each public chain, a later analysis derived a clonal expansion index from normalized ranks of inferred template counts within each repertoire. A later analysis computed generation probabilities with a VDJ recombination model fitted to out-of-frame rearrangements, and checked the results against IGoR. Hypergeometric tests were used in a later analysis to score TCR-TCR, TCR-HLA and TCR-CMV co-occurrence, with a repertoire-size bias correction applied to the TCR pairs. To estimate false discovery rates, a later analysis permuted the HLA or CMV assignments 20 times. A later analysis grouped co-occurring TCRs with DBSCAN, adding TCRdist sequence similarity when clustering within HLA-allele-positive subsets. For co-occurrence clustering, repertoires with fewer than 30,000 or more than 120,000 public chains were excluded, along with five or six repertoires with anomalous nucleotide sharing. TCRdb re-hosts the immuneACCESS table, in-frame sequences only. Its copies lack some clones; in the studies checked, an unresolved V gene accounts for under half of them, and the cause for the rest is not known. V and J calls and clone size follow that table, whereas D and trimming were derived from the DNA. The sample has roughly 69,000 clones on record. Less than 2% of the sample is held by the ten biggest clonotypes.

Trimmed from V: 5 bases; trimmed from J: 7 bases; junction bases lacking a gene match: 5. Taken from cysteine to phenylalanine, the CDR3 has 14 residues. The retained sequence is limited to the CDR3, 42 bases, with the frame set at the first base. For CDR1 and CDR2, the germline V gene lists MDHEN and SYDVKM. Sequencing used PBMCs. The chain was built from TRBV28 and TRBJ1-1; TRBD1 agrees with 12 junctional bases. This sequence was found in a woman in her twenties or thirties in good health and CMV-seronegative. CDR3 protein: CASSPGQGAGEAFF. The base sequence is TGTGCCAGCAGTCCGGGACAGGGGGCCGGTGAAGCTTTCTTT.